The clone carrying this T cell receptor (beta chain) was detected ten times or more. Its antigen remains unknown. The data belong to a study of molecular identifiers for immune sequencing clone quantification. Study-wide points: Over 99% of effector molecules, yet under 1% of naive-cell molecules, were held by clones above 20 RNA copies.

From the PCR reads, TCRdb called clonotypes with MiXCR, one entry per CDR3 protein. The repertoire consists of 550,000 to 750,000 distinct CDR3 sequences, with about 20% occurring once and the leading ten covering under 0.95%. The CDR3 contains 14 residues. Germline CDR1 reads SGHDT; CDR2 reads YYEEEE. The J segment lost 8 bases and the V segment lost 2 bases, leaving 1 base of the junction unmatched. The chain carries TRBV5-6 and TRBJ1-6, with TRBD1 identical over 10 bases. Sequencing was performed on naive CD8+ T cells from blood, with Jurkat cell RNA spiked in. Subset defined: FACS-sorted CD8+CD4-CCR7+CD45RA+ naive T cells. This TCR was sampled from a human donor in good health. Some libraries in this study had Jurkat cell RNA spiked in. The CDR3 loop reads CASSFGQGDSPLHF. CDR3 DNA sequence: TGTGCCAGCAGCTTTGGACAGGGGGATTCACCCCTCCACTTT.